The rows below give T cell receptor beta chains drawn from one sample of a study of cytomegalovirus exposure and HLA in healthy donors. The table came from immunoSEQ multiplex PCR; TCRdb's copy has only in-frame clones and leaves some out. There are 130,000 or so clones in the sample; around 81% occur only once, and around 2.2% lies in the top ten. Material for sequencing was PBMCs. Receptors originate from a woman between 40 and 55 years old in good health and CMV-seronegative. The CDR3 runs from the conserved cysteine through the conserved F or W. D genes are given only for firm matches. A row's size may be missing; if present it is once, few, many or a size class.

D,J,V,size,DNA,CDR3
TRBD2,TRBJ2-7,TRBV5-1,NA,TGCGCCAGCAGCTCGGGGGGGATAAGAGGAACCCACGAGCAGTACTTC,CASSSGGIRGTHEQYF
NA,TRBJ1-1,TRBV6-6,NA,TGTGCCAGCAGCACCACCGCCTTAGGAGGGACTGAAGCTTTCTTT,CASSTTALGGTEAFF
TRBD2,TRBJ2-3,TRBV5-1,NA,TGCGCCAGCAGCCCCGGTGGAGCGGGGGACACAGATACGCAGTATTTT,CASSPGGAGDTDTQYF
NA,TRBJ2-5,TRBV7-2,NA,TGTGCCAGCAGCTTCTGGGGCCCAGAGACCCAGTACTTC,CASSFWGPETQYF
TRBD1,TRBJ1-2,TRBV23-1,once,TGCGCCAGCAGTCGCTCAGGGGGCGATGACCGTGGCTACACCTTC,CASSRSGGDDRGYTF
NA,TRBJ2-7,TRBV27,NA,TGTGCCAGCAGTCCGACCTCAGGACAGATCTACGAGCAGTACTTC,CASSPTSGQIYEQYF
NA,TRBJ1-5,TRBV4-1,NA,TGCGCCAGCAGCCCCTCCTGGGGGGATCAGCCCCAGCATTTT,CASSPSWGDQPQHF
NA,TRBJ2-1,TRBV2,once,TGTGCCAGCACGGAGTTGTTCGATGAGCAGTTCTTC,CASTELFDEQFF
NA,TRBJ2-7,TRBV19,NA,TGTGCCAGTAGGAGGTGGCCAGGGCCCTCGCCCCAGTACTTC,CASRRWPGPSPQYF
TRBD1,TRBJ1-4,TRBV6-5,NA,TGTGCCAGCAGAGGCGCAGGGGGAACTAATGAAAAACTGTTTTTT,CASRGAGGTNEKLFF
TRBD2,TRBJ2-4,TRBV4-3,NA,TGCGCCAGCAGCCCATGGACTAGCGGAAACCCTGGGGCCAAAAACATTCAGTACTTC,CASSPWTSGNPGAKNIQYF
TRBD1,TRBJ1-1,TRBV6-1,NA,TGTGCCAGCAGTGACGGGACAGGGGGCGCGGGCACTGAAGCTTTCTTT,CASSDGTGGAGTEAFF
NA,TRBJ1-1,TRBV30,NA,TGTGCCTGGAGCAACAGGAACACTGAAGCTTTCTTT,CAWSNRNTEAFF
NA,TRBJ1-5,TRBV28,NA,TGTGCCAGCAGACCGGGACACTTTAATCAGCCCCAGCATTTT,CASRPGHFNQPQHF
TRBD2,TRBJ2-1,TRBV19,NA,TGTGCCAGTAGGCGGACTAGCGGGAGCGATGAGCAGTTCTTC,CASRRTSGSDEQFF
NA,TRBJ1-5,TRBV30,NA,TGTGCCTGGTCTCAGGGGAGCAATCAGCCCCAGCATTTT,CAWSQGSNQPQHF
TRBD2,TRBJ2-2,TRBV9,NA,TGTGCCAGCAGCGATAGAGGGACTAGCGACACCGGGGAGCTGTTTTTT,CASSDRGTSDTGELFF
NA,TRBJ2-5,TRBV15,NA,TGTGCCACCAGCAGAGATGGCAGGGCGGAGACCCAGTACTTC,CATSRDGRAETQYF
NA,TRBJ1-1,TRBV4-1,NA,TGCGCCAGCAGCCAAGAGGCCGGGAAGACTGAAGCTTTCTTT,CASSQEAGKTEAFF
TRBD1,TRBJ2-7,TRBV9,NA,TGTGCCAGCAGCGTAGAACAGGGGGTTGGCGAGCAGTACTTC,CASSVEQGVGEQYF
NA,TRBJ1-1,TRBV15,NA,TGTGCCACCCGACGTTGGGGGGAGAACACTGAAGCTTTCTTT,CATRRWGENTEAFF
NA,TRBJ1-4,TRBV9,NA,TGTGCCAGCAGTCCCAGGACCGGGAATAATGAAAAACTGTTTTTT,CASSPRTGNNEKLFF
TRBD1,TRBJ1-2,TRBV29-1,NA,TGCAGCGTTAGGACAGGGAATAACTATGGCTACACCTTC,CSVRTGNNYGYTF
TRBD1,TRBJ1-4,TRBV7-9,NA,TGTGCCAGCAGCCACCGGGACAGGGAGAATGAAAAACTGTTTTTT,CASSHRDRENEKLFF
TRBD1,TRBJ1-5,TRBV6-1,once,TGTGCCAGCAGTTTTGACAGGGTTAGCAATCAGCCCCAGCATTTT,CASSFDRVSNQPQHF
NA,TRBJ1-2,TRBV19,NA,TGTGCCAGTGACCTGAGACGAGGTATTAACTATGGCTACACCTTC,CASDLRRGINYGYTF
NA,TRBJ1-2,TRBV6-1,NA,TGTGCCAGCAGTGAAGCGCAATTGGGAGGCAGGGAAGACACCTTC,CASSEAQLGGREDTF
NA,TRBJ1-4,TRBV7-9,NA,TGTGCCAGCACCCGCGCCCAAGGGAGGACTAATGAAAAACTGTTTTTT,CASTRAQGRTNEKLFF